This is a list of T cell receptor beta chains from one sample in a study of T cell changes during pregnancy in multiple sclerosis. TCRdb's copy holds only in-frame clones and misses some; the assay was immunoSEQ multiplex PCR. Altogether tens of thousands of clones are present, more than 75% being singletons, with the ten largest covering 2.5% to 3.5%. The sequenced sample was CD8+ T cells from peripheral blood mononuclear cells, obtained before pregnancy. These receptor sequences come from a female donor with multiple sclerosis, enrolled in a pregnancy study. The CDR3 runs from the conserved cysteine through the conserved F or W. D genes are given only for firm matches. Size is stated for part of the rows, as once, few or many counts, or as a class when the clone is expanded.

d_gene,v_gene,abundance,j_gene,CDR3aa,CDR3nt
-,TRBV4-3,-,TRBJ1-2,CASSQQGIHGYTF,TGCGCCAGCAGCCAACAGGGGATCCATGGCTACACCTTC
-,TRBV19,-,TRBJ1-2,CASKVGGGDYGYTF,TGTGCCAGTAAGGTTGGGGGGGGCGACTATGGCTACACCTTC
TRBD2,TRBV27,-,TRBJ2-3,CASSRLAGEDTQYF,TGTGCCAGCAGCCGACTAGCGGGGGAAGATACGCAGTATTTT
-,TRBV4-2,few,TRBJ2-7,CASSPAGEGSSYEQYF,TGTGCCAGCAGCCCCGCCGGAGAGGGAAGCTCCTACGAGCAGTACTTC
-,TRBV6-1,-,TRBJ2-7,CASSEVDGARGQYF,TGTGCCAGCAGTGAAGTGGACGGGGCGCGGGGACAGTACTTC
-,TRBV18,-,TRBJ1-5,CASSSRSPGSFLGNQPQHF,TGTGCCAGCTCATCGAGGTCTCCCGGCTCGTTTTTGGGCAATCAGCCCCAGCATTTT
-,TRBV4-2,-,TRBJ1-1,CASSQEAGALNTEAFF,TGTGCCAGCAGCCAAGAAGCAGGGGCCCTGAACACTGAAGCTTTCTTT
-,TRBV13,-,TRBJ1-2,CASSPRQYPYGYTF,TGTGCCAGCAGCCCCCGACAGTACCCCTATGGCTACACCTTC
TRBD1,TRBV12-5,once,TRBJ1-1,CASEGVRQGVTEAFF,TGTGCTAGTGAGGGCGTTAGGCAGGGGGTCACTGAAGCTTTCTTT
-,TRBV19,-,TRBJ1-1,CASIQDRLNTEAFF,TGTGCCAGTATTCAGGACAGATTGAACACTGAAGCTTTCTTT
-,TRBV7-9,-,TRBJ1-2,CASSFGQGGGYTF,TGTGCCAGCAGCTTTGGGCAGGGTGGCGGCTACACCTTC
-,TRBV5-1,-,TRBJ1-4,CASSLGTLNEKLFF,TGCGCCAGCAGCTTAGGGACACTTAATGAAAAACTGTTTTTT
-,TRBV2,-,TRBJ2-7,CASRGLEQYF,TGTGCCAGCAGGGGCTTGGAGCAGTACTTC
TRBD1,TRBV7-6,few,TRBJ1-1,CASSLGGQGARAFF,TGTGCCAGCAGCTTAGGGGGACAGGGGGCTCGAGCTTTCTTT
TRBD2,TRBV6-7,-,TRBJ2-7,CASRERGCLYEQYF,TGTGCCAGCAGAGAGCGGGGCTGCCTCTACGAGCAGTACTTC
-,TRBV5-4,-,TRBJ2-7,CASSLWRTTYEQYF,TGTGCCAGCAGCCTCTGGCGGACTACCTACGAGCAGTACTTC
TRBD1,TRBV11-1,-,TRBJ1-3,CASSFRTGPSGNTIYF,TGTGCCAGCAGCTTTCGGACAGGGCCCTCTGGAAACACCATATATTTT
-,TRBV19,-,TRBJ2-2,CASTFGGGELFF,TGTGCCAGTACCTTCGGCGGCGGGGAGCTGTTTTTT
-,TRBV9,once,TRBJ1-3,CASSARSGDTIYF,TGTGCCAGCAGCGCTAGGTCCGGTGACACCATATATTTT
TRBD1,TRBV5-8,once,TRBJ1-2,CASSLGDRVYGYTF,TGTGCCAGCAGCTTGGGGGACAGGGTCTATGGCTACACCTTC
TRBD1,TRBV12-5,-,TRBJ1-5,CASGLWDRGQQPQHF,TGTGCTAGTGGTTTGTGGGACAGGGGTCAACAGCCCCAGCATTTT
TRBD1,TRBV14,-,TRBJ1-2,CASSHMLQGVDGYTF,TGTGCCAGCAGCCACATGCTGCAGGGGGTCGATGGCTACACCTTC
TRBD1,TRBV27,-,TRBJ2-2,CASRWNRGRNTGELFF,TGTGCCAGCAGATGGAACAGGGGGCGGAACACCGGGGAGCTGTTTTTT
TRBD1,TRBV10-3,-,TRBJ2-3,CAISEMGGGTGHPRDTQYF,TGTGCCATCAGTGAGATGGGGGGTGGGACAGGGCACCCCAGAGATACGCAGTATTTT
-,TRBV4-2,many,TRBJ1-5,CASSQAGGGGSRNQPQHF,TGTGCCAGCAGCCAGGCCGGGGGGGGTGGATCAAGGAATCAGCCCCAGCATTTT
-,TRBV30,-,TRBJ2-1,CAWAGTAGNEQFF,TGTGCCTGGGCTGGGACTGCCGGTAATGAGCAGTTCTTC
-,TRBV30,few,TRBJ1-3,CAWSAVMSSGNTIYF,TGTGCCTGGAGTGCGGTTATGAGCTCTGGAAACACCATATATTTT
TRBD1,TRBV7-6,-,TRBJ1-4,CASSFDRGDEKLFF,TGTGCCAGCAGCTTTGACAGGGGGGATGAAAAACTGTTTTTT
TRBD1,TRBV29-1,-,TRBJ1-1,CSVAGTGGSAFF,TGCAGCGTAGCCGGGACAGGGGGCTCGGCTTTCTTT
TRBD1,TRBV6-5,-,TRBJ1-1,CASSYGTGKFFF,TGTGCCAGCAGTTACGGGACAGGGAAGTTTTTCTTT
TRBD1,TRBV6-1,-,TRBJ1-1,CASGDSMNTEAFF,TGTGCCAGCGGGGACAGCATGAACACTGAAGCTTTCTTT
-,TRBV7-2,-,TRBJ1-6,CASSLTGRNSPLHF,TGTGCCAGCAGCCTTACAGGGCGAAATTCACCCCTCCACTTT
TRBD1,TRBV7-9,-,TRBJ1-5,CASSLEAGGSNQPQHF,TGTGCCAGCAGCTTAGAAGCAGGGGGCAGCAATCAGCCCCAGCATTTT
-,TRBV5-6,once,TRBJ2-7,CASSLDRVAYEQYF,TGTGCCAGCAGCTTGGACAGGGTAGCCTACGAGCAGTACTTC
TRBD2,TRBV4-3,-,TRBJ2-3,CASREGGADTQYF,TGCGCAAGCAGGGAGGGAGGGGCAGATACGCAGTATTTT
-,TRBV7-9,once,TRBJ2-7,CASSPTGTYEQYF,TGTGCCAGCAGCCCCACAGGGACCTACGAGCAGTACTTC
TRBD2,TRBV4-3,-,TRBJ2-1,CASSQGLAGGPNNEQFF,TGCGCCAGCAGCCAAGGACTAGCGGGGGGGCCTAACAATGAGCAGTTCTTC
-,TRBV9,-,TRBJ2-5,CASSVGGSSETQYF,TGTGCCAGCAGCGTAGGGGGCTCAAGCGAGACCCAGTACTTC
-,TRBV4-3,-,TRBJ1-1,CASSLGRGGNTEAFF,TGCGCCAGCAGCCTAGGGCGGGGGGGAAACACTGAAGCTTTCTTT
TRBD1,TRBV6-4,medium-sized,TRBJ2-3,CASSDEGATDTQYF,TGTGCCAGCAGTGACGAGGGGGCCACAGATACGCAGTATTTT
TRBD2,TRBV27,-,TRBJ2-2,CATRGSGGQNTGELFF,TGTGCCACCCGGGGTAGCGGGGGCCAGAACACCGGGGAGCTGTTTTTT
TRBD1,TRBV13,-,TRBJ2-3,CASSPGTGELADTQYF,TGTGCCAGCAGCCCTGGGACAGGGGAATTAGCAGATACGCAGTATTTT
-,TRBV5-8,once,TRBJ2-7,CASSVLQQYF,TGTGCCAGCAGCGTGCTACAGCAGTACTTC
-,TRBV6-5,-,TRBJ1-1,CASSPGPPGVTEAFF,TGTGCCAGCAGTCCCGGACCTCCCGGGGTCACTGAAGCTTTCTTT
-,TRBV4-2,-,TRBJ2-2,CASSQGDESANTGELFF,TGTGCCAGCAGCCAAGGTGATGAGTCCGCGAACACCGGGGAGCTGTTTTTT
-,TRBV27,-,TRBJ1-2,CASSSTGGYGYTF,TGTGCCAGCAGTTCCACAGGTGGTTATGGCTACACCTTC
TRBD1,TRBV2,-,TRBJ2-5,CASSEVIGRGPETQYF,TGTGCCAGCAGTGAAGTTATCGGCAGGGGGCCAGAGACCCAGTACTTC
-,TRBV4-3,once,TRBJ1-3,CASSQVGGSGNTIYF,TGCGCCAGCAGCCAAGTCGGAGGGTCTGGAAACACCATATATTTT
TRBD2,TRBV2,few,TRBJ2-3,CASSGASGGTDTQYF,TGTGCCAGCAGTGGGGCTAGCGGGGGTACAGATACGCAGTATTTT
-,TRBV5-1,-,TRBJ1-1,CASSGRPNSGTEAFF,TGCGCCAGCAGCGGCCGACCTAACTCGGGGACTGAAGCTTTCTTT
-,TRBV5-6,-,TRBJ1-5,CASSLGRGWDSNQPQHF,TGTGCCAGCAGCTTGGGAAGGGGATGGGATAGCAATCAGCCCCAGCATTTT
TRBD1,TRBV9,once,TRBJ2-3,CASSVGGRGQDTQYF,TGTGCCAGCAGCGTAGGGGGCAGGGGGCAAGATACGCAGTATTTT
-,TRBV4-1,-,TRBJ2-6,CASSQEAASGANVLTF,TGCGCCAGCAGCCAAGAAGCTGCCTCTGGGGCCAACGTCCTGACTTTC
-,TRBV7-8,few,TRBJ1-1,CASSWTDTEAFF,TGTGCCAGCAGTTGGACAGACACTGAAGCTTTCTTT
-,TRBV5-4,once,TRBJ1-1,CASSFGGNTEAFF,TGTGCCAGCAGCTTTGGAGGGAACACTGAAGCTTTCTTT